The entry below gives a single T cell receptor (beta chain) sequence along with its context. Its antigen is still unknown. Every donor was a healthy person donating bone marrow. This sample was included in a study of cytomegalovirus exposure and HLA in healthy donors. Broader study findings: The authors reported that TCR beta sequences could predict HLA-A and HLA-B alleles. These predictions were accurate for most subjects in the first cohort. Associated with cytomegalovirus, according to the listing, were 170 or so TCR beta chains.

This PCR relied on a set of 60 Vbeta primers and 13 Jbeta primers. The table came from immunoSEQ multiplex PCR; TCRdb's copy has only in-frame clones and leaves some out. The profile shows roughly 100,000 clones, around 80% of them singletons. The V gene's germline CDR1 is GTSNPN and CDR2 SVGIG (reference sequence). The CDR3 sequence is 12 residues long. V lost 5 bases, J lost 8 bases, and 15 bases lay in between. Sequencing was performed on PBMCs. The receptor was isolated from a woman aged 60-75 years in good health and CMV-seronegative. This chain connects TRBV30 to TRBJ1-2, with D unclear. The CDR3 bases are TGTGCCTGGGATCCCAGCTCGGGAGGCTACACCTTC. Amino acid sequence: CAWDPSSGGYTF.